The rows below give T cell receptor beta chains drawn from one sample of a study of PD-L1 blockade in urothelial cancer. TCRdb's table, derived via immunoSEQ multiplex PCR, lists solely in-frame clones and lacks some. This table holds some 120,000 clones, about 82% found once. Sequences were derived from PBMCs, sampled around atezolizumab (anti-PD-L1) treatment. The receptor source for this set is a man in his forties or fifties with urothelial cancer. CDR3s include the opening cysteine and the closing phenylalanine or tryptophan. Each record gives: V gene, clone size, J gene, D gene, CDR3 DNA, CDR3 protein. D genes are given only for firm matches. Not every row has a clone size; where given, it reads once, few, many or a size class.

V: TRBV11-2
size: NA
J: TRBJ2-5
D: NA
DNA: TGTGCCAGCAGCCCTTCACGGGCGGGACTGCAAGAGACCCAGTACTTC
CDR3: CASSPSRAGLQETQYF

V: TRBV5-1
size: NA
J: TRBJ2-4
D: NA
DNA: TGCGCCAGCAGCCCCCGTGGCCCAAACATTCAGTACTTC
CDR3: CASSPRGPNIQYF

V: TRBV6-6
size: few
J: TRBJ2-3
D: NA
DNA: TGTGCCAGCAGTTTGACGGGATTGGAGTATTTT
CDR3: CASSLTGLEYF

V: TRBV27
size: NA
J: TRBJ1-4
D: NA
DNA: TGTGCCAGCAGATCAGACTTCCCTGAAAAACTGTTTTTT
CDR3: CASRSDFPEKLFF

V: TRBV9
size: once
J: TRBJ1-2
D: NA
DNA: TGTGCCAGCAGCGCCCAAACAGGGCTCTTAAACTATGGCTACACCTTC
CDR3: CASSAQTGLLNYGYTF

V: TRBV7-2
size: NA
J: TRBJ2-1
D: TRBD2
DNA: TGTGCCAGCAGAAGGACTAGCGGGGGTGAGCAGTTCTTC
CDR3: CASRRTSGGEQFF

V: TRBV28
size: NA
J: TRBJ2-1
D: TRBD1
DNA: TGTGCCAGCAGCCCGGGACAGGCCCGTAGCCCGGTAAATGAGCAGTTCTTC
CDR3: CASSPGQARSPVNEQFF

V: TRBV7-9
size: NA
J: TRBJ2-1
D: TRBD2
DNA: TGTGCCAGCAGCTCCGGCGGGGGAAGCTCCTACAATGAGCAGTTCTTC
CDR3: CASSSGGGSSYNEQFF

V: TRBV5-4
size: NA
J: TRBJ2-5
D: NA
DNA: TGTGCCAGCAGCTTGGGTGGAGGGATAGCGACCCAGTACTTC
CDR3: CASSLGGGIATQYF

V: TRBV11-2
size: many
J: TRBJ2-2
D: NA
DNA: TGTGCCAGCAGCTTAGTTTACACAGGGGAGCTGTTTTTT
CDR3: CASSLVYTGELFF

V: TRBV27
size: NA
J: TRBJ2-3
D: TRBD2
DNA: TGTGCCAGCAGTCAAACTAGCGGTAGCACAGATACGCAGTATTTT
CDR3: CASSQTSGSTDTQYF

V: TRBV5-1
size: NA
J: TRBJ2-1
D: NA
DNA: TGCGCCAGCAGCTTCGTAGGGAGCGGCGGTGAGCAGTTCTTC
CDR3: CASSFVGSGGEQFF

V: TRBV27
size: NA
J: TRBJ2-5
D: NA
DNA: TGTGCCAGCAGTGAGTCTACCGGGACTCCACAAGAGACCCAGTACTTC
CDR3: CASSESTGTPQETQYF

V: TRBV30
size: NA
J: TRBJ1-5
D: NA
DNA: TGTGCCTGGAGTACTTGGGGGGATCGGCCCCAGCATTTT
CDR3: CAWSTWGDRPQHF

V: TRBV30
size: few
J: TRBJ2-3
D: TRBD2
DNA: TGTGCCTGGAGTTCACTAGCGGGAGCGGGTACGCAGTATTTT
CDR3: CAWSSLAGAGTQYF

V: TRBV9
size: NA
J: TRBJ2-1
D: TRBD2
DNA: TGTGCCAGCAGTCCACCTGGGACTAGCGGTTCCAATGAGCAGTTCTTC
CDR3: CASSPPGTSGSNEQFF

V: TRBV18
size: NA
J: TRBJ2-7
D: NA
DNA: TGTGCCAGCTCACCATCCGCGGGAAATTCCTACGAGCAGTACTTC
CDR3: CASSPSAGNSYEQYF

V: TRBV4-2
size: few
J: TRBJ2-3
D: TRBD2
DNA: TGTGCCAGCAGCCAAGAAGTTGGACTAGCGGGAAACACAGATACGCAGTATTTT
CDR3: CASSQEVGLAGNTDTQYF

V: TRBV27
size: NA
J: TRBJ1-6
D: NA
DNA: TGTGCCAGCAGTAAGGGTTCCCGGGGAAATTCACCCCTCCACTTT
CDR3: CASSKGSRGNSPLHF

V: TRBV15
size: NA
J: TRBJ1-2
D: TRBD1
DNA: TGTGCCACCAGCAACCATGGGACAGTCTATGGCTACACCTTC
CDR3: CATSNHGTVYGYTF

V: TRBV5-1
size: NA
J: TRBJ2-1
D: TRBD1
DNA: TGCGCCAGCAGCTCTGGACAGGGGGAGAATAATGAGCAGTTCTTC
CDR3: CASSSGQGENNEQFF

V: TRBV5-6
size: NA
J: TRBJ2-7
D: TRBD2
DNA: TGTGCCAGCAGCCCAGGACTAGCGGAATCCTACGAGCAGTACTTC
CDR3: CASSPGLAESYEQYF

V: TRBV5-1
size: NA
J: TRBJ2-6
D: TRBD1
DNA: TGCGCCAGCTCCTTCGGGACAGGGAGGGCCAACGTCCTGACTTTC
CDR3: CASSFGTGRANVLTF

V: TRBV5-1
size: NA
J: TRBJ2-6
D: NA
DNA: TGCGCCAGCAGCTTGGAGCCGGGGGCCAACGTCCTGACTTTC
CDR3: CASSLEPGANVLTF

V: TRBV7-2
size: NA
J: TRBJ2-3
D: NA
DNA: TGTGCCAGCAGCTTAGTAGCGGTGCCCACAGATACGCAGTATTTT
CDR3: CASSLVAVPTDTQYF

V: TRBV11-3
size: NA
J: TRBJ2-3
D: TRBD2
DNA: TGTGCCAGCAGCTCAAGACTAGCGGGATCCACAGATACGCAGTATTTT
CDR3: CASSSRLAGSTDTQYF

V: TRBV6-1
size: NA
J: TRBJ2-1
D: TRBD2
DNA: TGTGCCAGCATTCTAGCGGGAGCACCCTACAATGAGCAGTTCTTC
CDR3: CASILAGAPYNEQFF

V: TRBV9
size: NA
J: TRBJ2-1
D: TRBD2
DNA: TGTGCCAGCAGCTCCGGACTAGCGGTAAACAATGAGCAGTTCTTC
CDR3: CASSSGLAVNNEQFF

V: TRBV27
size: NA
J: TRBJ2-7
D: NA
DNA: TGTGCCAGCAGCCGTGGACGGGACAAGTCCTACGAGCAGTACTTC
CDR3: CASSRGRDKSYEQYF

V: TRBV2
size: few
J: TRBJ2-5
D: NA
DNA: TGTGCCAGCAAAGTTCGGAAACAGGGCCTCCAAGAGACCCAGTACTTC
CDR3: CASKVRKQGLQETQYF

V: TRBV10-1
size: NA
J: TRBJ2-5
D: TRBD2
DNA: TGCGCCAGCAGTGCTAGCGGGAGGAGAGAGACCCAGTACTTC
CDR3: CASSASGRRETQYF

V: TRBV23-1
size: NA
J: TRBJ1-5
D: TRBD1
DNA: TGCGCCAGCAGTCAATCGACAGGGAAGGGTCAGCCCCAGCATTTT
CDR3: CASSQSTGKGQPQHF

V: TRBV7-3
size: NA
J: TRBJ2-7
D: NA
DNA: TGTGCCAGCAGCCCCCCCGGGTCCTACGAGCAGTACTTC
CDR3: CASSPPGSYEQYF

V: TRBV5-1
size: NA
J: TRBJ2-7
D: TRBD1
DNA: TGCGCCAGCAGCCAGACAGGGGGATTCTACGAGCAGTACTTC
CDR3: CASSQTGGFYEQYF

V: TRBV7-9
size: NA
J: TRBJ1-5
D: NA
DNA: TGTGCCAGCAGCTCCTCCGGGACATATCGGGGAAGCAATCAGCCCCAGCATTTT
CDR3: CASSSSGTYRGSNQPQHF

V: TRBV7-3
size: few
J: TRBJ2-2
D: NA
DNA: TGTGCCAGCGGAGGTATCACCGGGGAGCTGTTTTTT
CDR3: CASGGITGELFF